This is a list of T cell receptor beta chains from one sample in a study of CD4+ T cells in melanoma. Sequenced by immunoSEQ multiplex PCR; TCRdb stores in-frame clones only, minus some. Of about 54,000 clones in the sample, approximately 74% were seen once. Sequencing was carried out using tumor tissue. The receptor source for this set is a human donor with melanoma. CDR3s include the opening cysteine and the closing phenylalanine or tryptophan. D genes are given only for firm matches. The listing skips clone size in some rows; elsewhere it reads once, few, many or a size class.

size: .
J: TRBJ2-7
D: .
V: TRBV4-2
CDR3: CVSSQEARGTYEQYF
DNA: TGTGTCAGCAGCCAAGAAGCCAGGGGAACCTACGAGCAGTACTTC

size: .
J: TRBJ2-1
D: .
V: TRBV20-1
CDR3: CSAPDYNEQFF
DNA: TGCAGTGCTCCTGACTACAATGAGCAGTTCTTC

size: once
J: TRBJ2-1
D: TRBD1
V: TRBV18
CDR3: CASSRDRGENEQFF
DNA: TGTGCCAGCTCCCGGGACAGGGGAGAAAATGAGCAGTTCTTC

size: .
J: TRBJ1-5
D: TRBD1
V: TRBV4-1
CDR3: CASSLYNTGARYNQPQHF
DNA: TGCGCCAGCAGCCTCTACAATACAGGGGCGCGTTACAATCAGCCCCAGCATTTT

size: few
J: TRBJ1-3
D: .
V: TRBV28
CDR3: CASLGANGNTIYF
DNA: TGTGCCAGCCTCGGGGCCAATGGAAACACCATATATTTT

size: .
J: TRBJ1-3
D: .
V: TRBV4-1
CDR3: CASSQAVSSRGGSGNTIYF
DNA: TGCGCCAGCAGCCAAGCCGTATCAAGCCGAGGGGGCTCTGGAAACACCATATATTTT

size: .
J: TRBJ2-5
D: .
V: TRBV15
CDR3: CATSRATVETQYF
DNA: TGTGCCACCAGCAGAGCGACAGTGGAGACCCAGTACTTC

size: few
J: TRBJ1-1
D: .
V: TRBV15
CDR3: CATSRGWGSKGTEAFF
DNA: TGTGCCACCAGCAGAGGATGGGGATCCAAAGGGACTGAAGCTTTCTTT

size: .
J: TRBJ2-1
D: .
V: TRBV7-9
CDR3: CASSLAPENEQFF
DNA: TGTGCCAGCAGCTTAGCCCCGGAGAATGAGCAGTTCTTC

size: .
J: TRBJ1-1
D: .
V: TRBV19
CDR3: CASSTPTGMNTEAFF
DNA: TGTGCCAGTAGTACCCCGACAGGCATGAACACTGAAGCTTTCTTT

size: many
J: TRBJ2-7
D: TRBD2
V: TRBV9
CDR3: CASSVEGLKGGEQYF
DNA: TGTGCCAGCAGCGTAGAGGGACTAAAAGGAGGCGAGCAGTACTTC

size: .
J: TRBJ2-5
D: TRBD2
V: TRBV10-2
CDR3: CASARLAGETQYF
DNA: TGCGCCAGCGCCCGACTAGCGGGTGAGACCCAGTACTTC

size: .
J: TRBJ1-1
D: .
V: TRBV13
CDR3: CASSLVGVNTEAFF
DNA: TGTGCCAGCAGCTTAGTAGGAGTGAACACTGAAGCTTTCTTT

size: .
J: TRBJ2-5
D: TRBD1
V: TRBV5-1
CDR3: CASSRTGGEETQYF
DNA: TGCGCCAGCAGCCGGACAGGGGGGGAAGAGACCCAGTACTTC

size: .
J: TRBJ2-7
D: TRBD1
V: TRBV7-8
CDR3: CASSLAWDRRRGEQYF
DNA: TGTGCCAGCAGCTTAGCTTGGGACAGGCGGAGGGGCGAGCAGTACTTC

size: many
J: TRBJ1-5
D: .
V: TRBV15
CDR3: CATSKIGGVPNQPQHF
DNA: TGTGCCACCAGTAAGATAGGGGGGGTTCCCAATCAGCCCCAGCATTTT

size: .
J: TRBJ1-1
D: .
V: TRBV9
CDR3: CASSVVPGQGSEAFF
DNA: TGTGCCAGCAGCGTAGTCCCAGGGCAAGGGTCTGAAGCTTTCTTT

size: .
J: TRBJ1-1
D: .
V: TRBV5-4
CDR3: CASSLAPGGGTEAFF
DNA: TGTGCCAGCAGCTTAGCGCCGGGTGGTGGCACTGAAGCTTTCTTT

size: few
J: TRBJ2-3
D: TRBD2
V: TRBV7-3
CDR3: CASSLRKERGRDTDTQYF
DNA: TGTGCCAGCAGCTTAAGGAAAGAGCGGGGGAGAGACACAGATACGCAGTATTTT

size: .
J: TRBJ1-1
D: .
V: TRBV6-1
CDR3: CASSEALLGHPNTEAFF
DNA: TGTGCCAGCAGTGAAGCGCTTTTGGGACACCCGAACACTGAAGCTTTCTTT

size: .
J: TRBJ2-3
D: .
V: TRBV30
CDR3: CAWSSTADTQYF
DNA: TGTGCCTGGAGTAGTACCGCAGATACGCAGTATTTT

size: .
J: TRBJ1-4
D: .
V: TRBV19
CDR3: CASNPGGRYEKLFF
DNA: TGTGCCAGTAACCCGGGCGGGAGATATGAAAAACTGTTTTTT

size: .
J: TRBJ1-3
D: .
V: TRBV28
CDR3: CASDRGNTIYF
DNA: TGTGCCAGCGACCGTGGAAACACCATATATTTT

size: .
J: TRBJ1-4
D: TRBD1
V: TRBV9
CDR3: CASSATGGTTGTNEKLFF
DNA: TGTGCCAGCAGCGCCACAGGGGGGACCACTGGCACTAATGAAAAACTGTTTTTT

size: few
J: TRBJ2-7
D: .
V: TRBV14
CDR3: CASSISPKSEQYF
DNA: TGTGCCAGCAGCATATCACCAAAAAGTGAGCAGTACTTC

size: .
J: TRBJ1-5
D: .
V: TRBV15
CDR3: CATTPVGGLSPQHF
DNA: TGTGCCACCACCCCCGTGGGGGGGCTTTCGCCCCAGCATTTT

size: .
J: TRBJ2-7
D: .
V: TRBV5-8
CDR3: CASSWGGTTQGSPYEQYF
DNA: TGTGCCAGCAGCTGGGGGGGGACGACCCAGGGGTCTCCCTACGAGCAGTACTTC

size: medium-sized
J: TRBJ2-7
D: .
V: TRBV5-6
CDR3: CASSLLLHEQYF
DNA: TGTGCCAGCAGCTTGCTTTTGCACGAGCAGTACTTC

size: .
J: TRBJ1-4
D: TRBD1
V: TRBV2
CDR3: CASRDTGDGEKLFF
DNA: TGTGCCAGCAGGGATACAGGGGACGGTGAAAAACTGTTTTTT

size: medium-sized
J: TRBJ2-7
D: TRBD1
V: TRBV6-6
CDR3: CASSIGTGRTIYEQYF
DNA: TGTGCCAGCAGTATAGGGACAGGAAGAACGATCTACGAGCAGTACTTC

size: .
J: TRBJ2-7
D: TRBD2
V: TRBV7-8
CDR3: CASSSGTSGSYEQYF
DNA: TGTGCCAGCAGCTCCGGGACTAGCGGATCCTACGAGCAGTACTTC

size: few
J: TRBJ1-1
D: .
V: TRBV11-2
CDR3: CASQQNTEAFF
DNA: TGTGCCAGCCAACAGAACACTGAAGCTTTCTTT

size: .
J: TRBJ2-1
D: .
V: TRBV11-3
CDR3: CASSLSRNNEQFF
DNA: TGTGCCAGCAGCTTATCCCGAAACAATGAGCAGTTCTTC

size: once
J: TRBJ1-2
D: .
V: TRBV7-3
CDR3: CASSPLLRGGYTF
DNA: TGTGCCAGCAGCCCCCTTCTTCGAGGTGGCTACACCTTC

size: .
J: TRBJ2-1
D: TRBD1
V: TRBV9
CDR3: CASSEPGQGSYNEQFF
DNA: TGTGCCAGCAGCGAACCGGGACAGGGGTCCTACAATGAGCAGTTCTTC

size: .
J: TRBJ1-5
D: TRBD1
V: TRBV7-8
CDR3: CASSHGTGSNQPQHF
DNA: TGTGCCAGCAGCCACGGGACAGGGAGCAATCAGCCCCAGCATTTT

size: .
J: TRBJ2-1
D: TRBD2
V: TRBV7-2
CDR3: CASSPRTSGIYNEQFF
DNA: TGTGCCAGCAGCCCGCGAACTAGCGGGATATACAATGAGCAGTTCTTC

size: many
J: TRBJ2-7
D: TRBD2
V: TRBV4-1
CDR3: CASSHQAGGSYEQYF
DNA: TGCGCCAGCAGCCATCAAGCGGGGGGGTCCTACGAGCAGTACTTC

size: many
J: TRBJ1-1
D: .
V: TRBV30
CDR3: CAWSGDRNTEAFF
DNA: TGTGCCTGGAGTGGGGACCGGAACACTGAAGCTTTCTTT

size: .
J: TRBJ1-1
D: TRBD1
V: TRBV10-1
CDR3: CASSQGATEAFF
DNA: TGCGCCAGTTCACAGGGGGCAACTGAAGCTTTCTTT

size: .
J: TRBJ2-5
D: .
V: TRBV19
CDR3: CASSIDRETQYF
DNA: TGTGCCAGTAGTATAGACAGAGAGACCCAGTACTTC

size: .
J: TRBJ2-7
D: .
V: TRBV9
CDR3: CASSGDLYEQYF
DNA: TGTGCCAGCAGCGGGGACCTTTACGAGCAGTACTTC

size: medium-sized
J: TRBJ2-2
D: .
V: TRBV7-9
CDR3: CASSLLAGANTGELFF
DNA: TGTGCCAGCAGCTTATTGGCAGGCGCGAACACCGGGGAGCTGTTTTTT

size: many
J: TRBJ1-6
D: .
V: TRBV27
CDR3: CASSFLAGYNSPLHF
DNA: TGTGCCAGCAGTTTCTTGGCGGGGTATAATTCACCCCTCCACTTT

size: .
J: TRBJ2-2
D: .
V: TRBV7-3
CDR3: CASSLNRGGTGELFF
DNA: TGTGCCAGCAGCTTAAACAGGGGAGGCACCGGGGAGCTGTTTTTT

size: .
J: TRBJ2-3
D: TRBD1
V: TRBV5-1
CDR3: CASSSTGGSDTQYF
DNA: TGCGCCAGCAGCTCCACAGGGGGGTCCGATACGCAGTATTTT

size: .
J: TRBJ2-4
D: .
V: TRBV25-1
CDR3: CASSELGGGGIQYF
DNA: TGTGCCAGCAGTGAACTCGGAGGAGGGGGCATTCAGTACTTC